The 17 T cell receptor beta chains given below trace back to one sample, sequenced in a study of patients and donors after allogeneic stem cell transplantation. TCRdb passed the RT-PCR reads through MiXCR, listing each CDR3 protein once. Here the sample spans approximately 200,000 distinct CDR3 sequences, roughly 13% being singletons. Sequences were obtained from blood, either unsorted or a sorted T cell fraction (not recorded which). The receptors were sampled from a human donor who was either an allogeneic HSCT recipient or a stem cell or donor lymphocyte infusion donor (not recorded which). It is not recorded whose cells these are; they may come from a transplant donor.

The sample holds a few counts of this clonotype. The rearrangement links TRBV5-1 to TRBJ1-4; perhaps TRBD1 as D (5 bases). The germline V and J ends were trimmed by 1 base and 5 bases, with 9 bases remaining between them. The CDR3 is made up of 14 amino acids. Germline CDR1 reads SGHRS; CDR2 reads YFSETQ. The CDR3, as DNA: TGCGCCAGCAGCTTGATGGGGGGGAATGAAAAACTGTTTTTT. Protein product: CASSLMGGNEKLFF.

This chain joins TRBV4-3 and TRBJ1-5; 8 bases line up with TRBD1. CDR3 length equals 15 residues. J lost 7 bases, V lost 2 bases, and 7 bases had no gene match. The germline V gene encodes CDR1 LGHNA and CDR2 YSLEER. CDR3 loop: CASSQRQGAGQPQHF. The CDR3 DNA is TGCGCCAGCAGCCAACGGCAGGGGGCTGGGCAGCCCCAGCATTTT.

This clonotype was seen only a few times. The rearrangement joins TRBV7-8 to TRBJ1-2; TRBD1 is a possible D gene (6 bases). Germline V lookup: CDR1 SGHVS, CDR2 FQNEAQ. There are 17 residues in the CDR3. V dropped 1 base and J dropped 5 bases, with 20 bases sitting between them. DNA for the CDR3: TGTGCCAGCAGCTTAGAGAAAGGGGGATCCAACTGGTATGGCTACACCTTC. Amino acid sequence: CASSLEKGGSNWYGYTF.

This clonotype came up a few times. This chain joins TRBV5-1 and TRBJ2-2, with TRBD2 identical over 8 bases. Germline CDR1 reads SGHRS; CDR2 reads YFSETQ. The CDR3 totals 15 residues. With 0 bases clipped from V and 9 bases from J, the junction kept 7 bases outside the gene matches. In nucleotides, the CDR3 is TGCGCCAGCAGCTTGGAGCTCGGGGGGGCCCGGGAGCTGTTTTTT. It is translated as CASSLELGGARELFF.

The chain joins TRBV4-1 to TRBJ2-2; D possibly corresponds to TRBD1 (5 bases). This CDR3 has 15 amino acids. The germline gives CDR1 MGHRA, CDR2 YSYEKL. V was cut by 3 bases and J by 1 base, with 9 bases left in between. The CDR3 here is CASSQGQGNTGELFF. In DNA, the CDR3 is TGCGCCAGCAGCCAGGGGCAGGGGAACACCGGGGAGCTGTTTTTT.

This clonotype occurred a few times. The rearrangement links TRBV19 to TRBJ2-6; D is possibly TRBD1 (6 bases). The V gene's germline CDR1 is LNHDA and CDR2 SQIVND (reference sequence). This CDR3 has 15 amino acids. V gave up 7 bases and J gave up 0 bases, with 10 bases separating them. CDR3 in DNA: TGTGCCAGTATCCAACAGGGCTCTGGGGCCAACGTCCTGACTTTC. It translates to CASIQQGSGANVLTF.

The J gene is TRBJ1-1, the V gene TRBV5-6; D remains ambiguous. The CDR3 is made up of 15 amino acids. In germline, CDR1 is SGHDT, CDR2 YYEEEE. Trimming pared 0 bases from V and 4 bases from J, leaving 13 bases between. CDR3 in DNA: TGTGCCAGCAGCTTGGGAGGCTTAGTGTTCACTGAAGCTTTCTTT. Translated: CASSLGGLVFTEAFF.

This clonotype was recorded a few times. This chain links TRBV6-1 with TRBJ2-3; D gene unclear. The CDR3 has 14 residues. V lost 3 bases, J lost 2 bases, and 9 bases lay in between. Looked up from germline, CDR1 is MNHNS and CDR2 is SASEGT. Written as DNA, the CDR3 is TGTGCCAGCAGTGACTCCTCCTACACAGATACGCAGTATTTT. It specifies CASSDSSYTDTQYF.

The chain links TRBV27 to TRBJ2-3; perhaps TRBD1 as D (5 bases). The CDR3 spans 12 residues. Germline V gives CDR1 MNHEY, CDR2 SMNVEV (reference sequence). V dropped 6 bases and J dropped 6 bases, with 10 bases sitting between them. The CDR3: CASRPKGDTQYF. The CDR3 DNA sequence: TGTGCCAGCAGGCCTAAGGGGGATACGCAGTATTTT.

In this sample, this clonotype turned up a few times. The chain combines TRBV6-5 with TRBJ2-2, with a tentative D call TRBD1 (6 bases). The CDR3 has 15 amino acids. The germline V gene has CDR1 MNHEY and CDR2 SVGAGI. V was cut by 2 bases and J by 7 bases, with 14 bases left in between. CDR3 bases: TGTGCCAGCAGTTACGGGGGCAAGATTGACGGGGAGCTGTTTTTT. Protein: CASSYGGKIDGELFF.

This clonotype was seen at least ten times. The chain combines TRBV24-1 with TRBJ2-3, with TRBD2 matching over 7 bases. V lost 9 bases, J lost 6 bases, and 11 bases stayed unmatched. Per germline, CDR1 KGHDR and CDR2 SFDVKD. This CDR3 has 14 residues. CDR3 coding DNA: TGTGCCACCGGCTCTGCGGGAGATGGTGATACGCAGTATTTT. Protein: CATGSAGDGDTQYF.

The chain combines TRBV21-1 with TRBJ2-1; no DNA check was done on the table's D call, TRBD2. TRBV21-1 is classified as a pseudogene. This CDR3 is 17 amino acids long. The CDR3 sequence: CASSKLRLAGFGNEQFF. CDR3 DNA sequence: TGTGCCAGCAGCAAACTCCGACTAGCGGGATTTGGAAATGAGCAGTTCTTC.

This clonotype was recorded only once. CDR3 amino acids: CASRGGVSYEQYF. CDR3 DNA sequence: TGCGCCAGCAGAGGCGGTGTTTCCTACGAGCAGTACTTC. The chain is built from TRBV5-1 and TRBJ2-7, with D unclear. Germline loops: CDR1 SGHRS, CDR2 YFSETQ. V shed 5 bases and J shed 1 base, with 10 bases lying between them. The length of the CDR3 is 13 residues.

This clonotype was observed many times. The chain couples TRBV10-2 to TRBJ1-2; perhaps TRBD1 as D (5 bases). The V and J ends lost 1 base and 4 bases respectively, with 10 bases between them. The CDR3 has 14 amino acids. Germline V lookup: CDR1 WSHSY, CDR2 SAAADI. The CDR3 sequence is CASSEWAGSYGYTF. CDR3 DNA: TGCGCCAGCAGTGAGTGGGCAGGGAGCTATGGCTACACCTTC.

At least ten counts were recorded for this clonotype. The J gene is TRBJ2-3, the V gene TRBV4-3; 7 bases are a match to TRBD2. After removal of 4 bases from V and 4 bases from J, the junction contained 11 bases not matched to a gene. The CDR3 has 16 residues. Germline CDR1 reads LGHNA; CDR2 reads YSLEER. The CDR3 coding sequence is TGCGCCAGCAGCCGCGAGTGGGGGGGTCGGGCAGATACGCAGTATTTT. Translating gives CASSREWGGRADTQYF.

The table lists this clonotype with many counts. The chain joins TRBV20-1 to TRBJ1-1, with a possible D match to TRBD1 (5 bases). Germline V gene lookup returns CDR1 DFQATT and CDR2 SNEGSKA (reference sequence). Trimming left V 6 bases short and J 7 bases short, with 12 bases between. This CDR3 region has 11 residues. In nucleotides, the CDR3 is TGCAGTGCGAGGACACCAAATGAAGCTTTCTTT. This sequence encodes CSARTPNEAFF.

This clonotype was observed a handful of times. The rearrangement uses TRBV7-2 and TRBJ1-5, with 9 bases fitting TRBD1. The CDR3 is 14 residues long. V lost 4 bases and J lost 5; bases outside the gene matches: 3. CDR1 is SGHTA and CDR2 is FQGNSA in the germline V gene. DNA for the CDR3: TGTGCCAGCAGCTCGAACAGGGGGCATCAGCCCCAGCATTTT. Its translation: CASSSNRGHQPQHF.